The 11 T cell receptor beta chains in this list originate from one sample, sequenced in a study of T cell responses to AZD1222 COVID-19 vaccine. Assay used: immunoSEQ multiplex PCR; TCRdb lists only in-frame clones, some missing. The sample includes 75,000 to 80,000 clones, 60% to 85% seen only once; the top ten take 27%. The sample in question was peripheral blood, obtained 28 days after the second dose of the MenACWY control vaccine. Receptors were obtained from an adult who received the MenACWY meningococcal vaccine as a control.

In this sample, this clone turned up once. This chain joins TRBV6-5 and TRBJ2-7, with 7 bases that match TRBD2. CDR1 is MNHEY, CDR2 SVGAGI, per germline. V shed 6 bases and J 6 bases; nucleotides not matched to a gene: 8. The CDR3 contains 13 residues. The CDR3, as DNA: TGTGCCAGCAGGAGAGCGGGGTCGGGCGAGCAGTACTTC. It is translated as CASRRAGSGEQYF.

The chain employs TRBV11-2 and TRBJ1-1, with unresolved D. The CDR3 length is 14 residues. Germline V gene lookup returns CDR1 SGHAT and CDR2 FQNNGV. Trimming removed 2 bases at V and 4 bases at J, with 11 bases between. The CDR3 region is CASSLHPGFTEAFF. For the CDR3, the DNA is TGTGCCAGCAGCTTACATCCGGGATTCACTGAAGCTTTCTTT. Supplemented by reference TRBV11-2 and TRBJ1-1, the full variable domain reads EAGVAQSPRYKIIEKRQSVAFWCNPISGHATLYWYQQILGQGPKLLIQFQNNGVVDDSQLPKDRFSAERLKGVDSTLKIQPAKLEDSAVYLCASSLHPGFTEAFFGQGTRLTVV.

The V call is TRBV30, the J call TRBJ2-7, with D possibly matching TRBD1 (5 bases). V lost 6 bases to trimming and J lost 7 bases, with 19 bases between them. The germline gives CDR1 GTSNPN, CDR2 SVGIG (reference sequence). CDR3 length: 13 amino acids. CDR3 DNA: TGTGCCTGTGTTTTTAGGACCAGGGCGGAGCAGTACTTC. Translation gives CACVFRTRAEQYF.

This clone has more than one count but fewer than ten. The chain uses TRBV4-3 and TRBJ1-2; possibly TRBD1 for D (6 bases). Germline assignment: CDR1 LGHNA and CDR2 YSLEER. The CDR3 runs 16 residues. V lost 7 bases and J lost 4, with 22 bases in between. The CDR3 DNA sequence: TGCGCCAGCACCTACAAGGCCGACGGGGGCGGCTATGGCTACACCTTC. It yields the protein CASTYKADGGGYGYTF.

The CDR3 loop is CASSVLGQGQETQYF. CDR3 nucleotides: TGTGCCAGCAGCGTATTGGGACAGGGTCAAGAGACCCAGTACTTC. This chain links TRBV9 with TRBJ2-5; 9 positions match TRBD1. The J segment lost 2 bases and the V segment lost 1 base, leaving 3 bases of the junction unmatched. CDR1 is SGDLS and CDR2 is YYNGEE in the germline V gene. The CDR3 contains 15 residues. The full variable domain, in which reference TRBV9 and TRBJ2-5 provide the parts outside the CDR3, is DSGVTQTPKHLITATGQRVTLRCSPRSGDLSVYWYQQSLDQGLQFLIQYYNGEERAKGNILERFSAQQFPDLHSELNLSSLELGDSALYFCASSVLGQGQETQYFGPGTRLLVL.

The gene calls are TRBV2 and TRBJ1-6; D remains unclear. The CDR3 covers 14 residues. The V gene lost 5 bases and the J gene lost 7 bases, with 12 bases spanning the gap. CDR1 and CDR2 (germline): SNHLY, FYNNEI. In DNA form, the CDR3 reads TGTGCCAGCAGTTCAGACAAGCAAAATTCACCCCTCCACTTT. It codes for CASSSDKQNSPLHF.

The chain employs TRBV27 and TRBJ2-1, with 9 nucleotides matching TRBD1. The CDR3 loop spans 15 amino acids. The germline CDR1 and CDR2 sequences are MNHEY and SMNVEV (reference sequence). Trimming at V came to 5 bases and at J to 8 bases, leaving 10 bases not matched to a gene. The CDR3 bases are TGTGCCAGCAGTGAACCGGGACAGGGCATCTATGAGCAGTTCTTC. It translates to CASSEPGQGIYEQFF.

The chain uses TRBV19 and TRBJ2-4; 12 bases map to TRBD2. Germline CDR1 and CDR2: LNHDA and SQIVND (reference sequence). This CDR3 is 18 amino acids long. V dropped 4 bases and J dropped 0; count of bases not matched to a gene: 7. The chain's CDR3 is CASSRLAGGEGAKNIQYF. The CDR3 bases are TGTGCCAGTAGTAGGCTAGCGGGAGGGGAAGGAGCCAAAAACATTCAGTACTTC.

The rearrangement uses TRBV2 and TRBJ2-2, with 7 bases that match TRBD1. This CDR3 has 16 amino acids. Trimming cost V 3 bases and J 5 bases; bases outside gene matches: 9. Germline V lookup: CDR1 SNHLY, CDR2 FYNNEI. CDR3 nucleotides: TGTGCCAGCAGTGAGATAGGGGGCGCAGAGACCGGGGAGCTGTTTTTT. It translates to CASSEIGGAETGELFF. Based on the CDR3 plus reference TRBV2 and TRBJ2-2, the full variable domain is EPEVTQTPSHQVTQMGQEVILRCVPISNHLYFYWYRQILGQKVEFLVSFYNNEISEKSEIFDDQFSVERPDGSNFTLKIRSTKLEDSAMYFCASSEIGGAETGELFFGEGSRLTVL.

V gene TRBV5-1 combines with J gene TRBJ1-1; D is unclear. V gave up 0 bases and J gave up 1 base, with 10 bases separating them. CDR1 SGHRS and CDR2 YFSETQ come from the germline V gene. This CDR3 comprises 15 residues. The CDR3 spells CASSLERGGNTEAFF. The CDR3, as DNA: TGCGCCAGCAGCTTGGAACGGGGAGGGAACACTGAAGCTTTCTTT.

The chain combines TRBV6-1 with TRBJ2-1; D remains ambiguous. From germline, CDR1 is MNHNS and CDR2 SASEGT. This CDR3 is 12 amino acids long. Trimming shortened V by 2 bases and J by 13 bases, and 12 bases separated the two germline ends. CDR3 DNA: TGTGCCAGCAGTGAAATGATCGGAAAACAGTTCTTC. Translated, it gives CASSEMIGKQFF.